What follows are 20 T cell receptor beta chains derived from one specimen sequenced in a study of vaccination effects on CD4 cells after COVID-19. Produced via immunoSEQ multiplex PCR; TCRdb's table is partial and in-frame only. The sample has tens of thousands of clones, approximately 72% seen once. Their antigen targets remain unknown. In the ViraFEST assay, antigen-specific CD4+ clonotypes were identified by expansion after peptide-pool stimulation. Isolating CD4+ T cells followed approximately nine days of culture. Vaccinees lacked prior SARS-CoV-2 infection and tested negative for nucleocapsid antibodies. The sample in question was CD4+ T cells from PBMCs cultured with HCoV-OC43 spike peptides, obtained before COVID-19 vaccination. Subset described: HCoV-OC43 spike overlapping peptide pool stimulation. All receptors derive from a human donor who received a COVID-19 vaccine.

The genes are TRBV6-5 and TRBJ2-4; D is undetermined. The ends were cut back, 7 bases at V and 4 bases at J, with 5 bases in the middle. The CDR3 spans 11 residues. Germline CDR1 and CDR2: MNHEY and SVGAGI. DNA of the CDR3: TGTGCCAGCATGTGGAAAAACATTCAGTACTTC. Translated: CASMWKNIQYF.

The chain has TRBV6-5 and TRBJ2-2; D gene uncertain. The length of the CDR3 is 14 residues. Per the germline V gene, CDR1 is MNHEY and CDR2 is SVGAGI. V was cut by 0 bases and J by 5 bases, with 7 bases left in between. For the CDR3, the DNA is TGTGCCAGCAGTTACTCCATAGGGACCGGGGAGCTGTTTTTT. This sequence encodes CASSYSIGTGELFF.

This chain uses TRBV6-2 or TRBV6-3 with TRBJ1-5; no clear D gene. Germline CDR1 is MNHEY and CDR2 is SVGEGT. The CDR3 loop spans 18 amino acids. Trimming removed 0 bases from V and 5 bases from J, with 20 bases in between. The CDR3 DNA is TGTGCCAGCAGTTACTCGAAAGCCGTCTGGGAACTATATCAGCCCCAGCATTTT. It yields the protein CASSYSKAVWELYQPQHF.

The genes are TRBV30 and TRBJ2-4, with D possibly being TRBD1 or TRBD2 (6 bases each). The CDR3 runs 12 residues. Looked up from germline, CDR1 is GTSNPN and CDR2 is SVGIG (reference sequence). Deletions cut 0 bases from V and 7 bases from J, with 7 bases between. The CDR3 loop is CAWSVGGNIQYF. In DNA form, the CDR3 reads TGTGCCTGGAGTGTAGGGGGGAACATTCAGTACTTC.

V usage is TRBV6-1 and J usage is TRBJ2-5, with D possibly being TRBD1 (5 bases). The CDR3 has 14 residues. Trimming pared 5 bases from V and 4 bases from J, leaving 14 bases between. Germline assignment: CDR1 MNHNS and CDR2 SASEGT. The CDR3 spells CASSPRHGAETQYF. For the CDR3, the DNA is TGTGCCAGCAGTCCGCGGCATGGGGCAGAGACCCAGTACTTC.

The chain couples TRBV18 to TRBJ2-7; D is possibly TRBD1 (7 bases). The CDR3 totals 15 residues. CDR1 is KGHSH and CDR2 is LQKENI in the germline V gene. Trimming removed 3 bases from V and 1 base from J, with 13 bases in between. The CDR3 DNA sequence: TGTGCCAGCTCACCTGGGCAGGGGGGATCCTACGAGCAGTACGTC. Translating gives CASSPGQGGSYEQYV.

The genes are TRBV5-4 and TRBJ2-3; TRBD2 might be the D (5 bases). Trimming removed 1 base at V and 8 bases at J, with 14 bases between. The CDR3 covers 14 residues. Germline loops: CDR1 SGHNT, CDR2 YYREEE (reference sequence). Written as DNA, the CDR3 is TGTGCCAGCAGCTTGTCTGGACCCGCGGGTACGCAGTATTTT. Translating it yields CASSLSGPAGTQYF.

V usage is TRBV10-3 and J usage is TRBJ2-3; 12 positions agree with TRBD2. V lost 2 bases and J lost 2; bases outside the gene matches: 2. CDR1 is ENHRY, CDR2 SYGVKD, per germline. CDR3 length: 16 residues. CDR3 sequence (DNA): TGTGCCATCAGTGAGGGACTAGCGGGGATCACAGATACGCAGTATTTT. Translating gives CAISEGLAGITDTQYF.

This chain's CDR3 is CASTITGGKNTEAFF. CDR3 sequence (DNA): TGCGCCAGCACAATAACCGGGGGCAAGAACACTGAAGCTTTCTTT. The chain links TRBV5-1 to TRBJ1-1; D possibly corresponds to TRBD1 (6 bases). Germline CDR1 is SGHRS and CDR2 is YFSETQ. V was cut by 6 bases and J by 1 base, with 16 bases left in between. This CDR3 spans 15 amino acids. The variable domain in full, with the rest retrieved from reference TRBV5-1 and TRBJ1-1, is KAGVTQTPRYLIKTRGQQVTLSCSPISGHRSVSWYQQTPGQGLQFLFEYFSETQRNKGNFPGRFSGRQFSNSRSEMNVSTLELGDSALYLCASTITGGKNTEAFFGQGTRLTVV.

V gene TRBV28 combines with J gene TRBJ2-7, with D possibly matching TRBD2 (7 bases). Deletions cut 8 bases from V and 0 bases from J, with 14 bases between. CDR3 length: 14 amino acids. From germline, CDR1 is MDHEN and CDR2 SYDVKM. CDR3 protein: CASRGGQSSYEQYV. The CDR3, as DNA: TGTGCCAGCCGCGGGGGCCAGAGCTCCTACGAGCAGTACGTC.

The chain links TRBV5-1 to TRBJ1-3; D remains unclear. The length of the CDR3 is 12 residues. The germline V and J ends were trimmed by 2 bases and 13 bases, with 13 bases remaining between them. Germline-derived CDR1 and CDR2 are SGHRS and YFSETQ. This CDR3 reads CASSLPGSWIYF. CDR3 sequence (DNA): TGCGCCAGCAGCTTACCCGGTAGCTGGATATATTTT. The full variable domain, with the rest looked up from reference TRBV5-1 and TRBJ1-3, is KAGVTQTPRYLIKTRGQQVTLSCSPISGHRSVSWYQQTPGQGLQFLFEYFSETQRNKGNFPGRFSGRQFSNSRSEMNVSTLELGDSALYLCASSLPGSWIYFGEGSWLTVV.

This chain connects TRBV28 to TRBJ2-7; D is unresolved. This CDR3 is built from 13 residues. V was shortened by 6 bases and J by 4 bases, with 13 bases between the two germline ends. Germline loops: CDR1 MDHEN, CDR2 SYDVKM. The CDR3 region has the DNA TGTGCCAGCAGCTACCTACACGGATACGAGCAGTACGTC. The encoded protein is CASSYLHGYEQYV.

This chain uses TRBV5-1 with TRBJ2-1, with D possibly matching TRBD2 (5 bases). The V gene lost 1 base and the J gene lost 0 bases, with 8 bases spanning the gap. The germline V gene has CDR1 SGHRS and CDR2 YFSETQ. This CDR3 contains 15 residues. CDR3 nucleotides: TGCGCCAGCAGCTTGACGGGGAACTCCTACAATGAGCAGTTCTTC. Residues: CASSLTGNSYNEQFF. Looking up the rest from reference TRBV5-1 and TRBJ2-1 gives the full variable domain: KAGVTQTPRYLIKTRGQQVTLSCSPISGHRSVSWYQQTPGQGLQFLFEYFSETQRNKGNFPGRFSGRQFSNSRSEMNVSTLELGDSALYLCASSLTGNSYNEQFFGPGTRLTVL.

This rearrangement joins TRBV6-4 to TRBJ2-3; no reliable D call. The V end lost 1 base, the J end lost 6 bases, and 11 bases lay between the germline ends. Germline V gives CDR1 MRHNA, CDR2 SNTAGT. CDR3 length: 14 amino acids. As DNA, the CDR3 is TGTGCCAGCAGTGACTGGCCATCTCAGGATACGCAGTATTTT. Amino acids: CASSDWPSQDTQYF.

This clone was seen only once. The CDR3 region has the DNA TGCGCCAGCAGCTTGCCCCTGGGAACTAATGAAAAACTGTTTTTT. Its protein product is CASSLPLGTNEKLFF. The chain uses TRBV5-1 and TRBJ1-4; D is uncertain. The CDR3 is made up of 15 amino acids. The V end lost 1 base, the J end lost 1 base, and 8 bases lay between the germline ends. Germline CDR1 is SGHRS and CDR2 is YFSETQ.

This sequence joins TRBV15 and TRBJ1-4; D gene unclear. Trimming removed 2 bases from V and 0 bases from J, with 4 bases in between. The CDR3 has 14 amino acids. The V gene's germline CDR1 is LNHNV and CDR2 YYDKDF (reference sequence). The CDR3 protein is CATSRTATNEKLFF. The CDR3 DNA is TGTGCCACCAGCAGAACGGCAACTAATGAAAAACTGTTTTTT.

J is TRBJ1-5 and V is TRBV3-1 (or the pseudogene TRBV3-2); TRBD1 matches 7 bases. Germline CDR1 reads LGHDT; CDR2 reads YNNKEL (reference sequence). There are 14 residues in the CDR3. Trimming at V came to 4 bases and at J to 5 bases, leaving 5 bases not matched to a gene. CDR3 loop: CASSPGQNYQPQHF. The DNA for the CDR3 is TGTGCCAGCAGCCCGGGACAGAACTATCAGCCCCAGCATTTT.

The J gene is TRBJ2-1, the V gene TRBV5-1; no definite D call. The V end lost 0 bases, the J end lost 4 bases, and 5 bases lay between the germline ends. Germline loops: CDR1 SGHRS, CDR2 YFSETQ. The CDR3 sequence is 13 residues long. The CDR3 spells CASSLVGYNEQFF. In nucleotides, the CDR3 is TGCGCCAGCAGCTTGGTCGGATACAATGAGCAGTTCTTC.

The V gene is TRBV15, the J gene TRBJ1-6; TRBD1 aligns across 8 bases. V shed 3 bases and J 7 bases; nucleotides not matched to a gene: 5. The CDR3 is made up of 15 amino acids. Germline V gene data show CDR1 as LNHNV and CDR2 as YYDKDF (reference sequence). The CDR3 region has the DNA TGTGCCACCAGCAGCCACCGACAGGGGAATTCACCCCTCCACTTT. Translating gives CATSSHRQGNSPLHF.

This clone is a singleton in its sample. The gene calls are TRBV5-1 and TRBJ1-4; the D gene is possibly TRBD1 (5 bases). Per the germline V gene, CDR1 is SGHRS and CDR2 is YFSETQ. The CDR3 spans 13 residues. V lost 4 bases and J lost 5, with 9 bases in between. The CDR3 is CASSGGYNEKLFF. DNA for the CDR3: TGCGCCAGCAGCGGGGGATACAATGAAAAACTGTTTTTT.